This T cell receptor beta chain is drawn from a study of cytomegalovirus exposure and HLA in healthy donors. About the research overall: Earlier work reported about 110 million unique TCR beta sequences from about 180 million T cells.

Among the donors, all were healthy bone marrow donors. Overall study findings and caveats: CMV serostatus was the sole immune exposure information available. Reportedly, a later analysis found an Asian-associated ancestry cluster had fewer N-insertions than the roughly 700-donor mean.

Turning to this clone: Its antigen is currently unknown.

The PCR contained 60 Vbeta and 13 Jbeta primers. Only in-frame clones appear in the TCRdb table, and some are missing; sequencing was by immunoSEQ multiplex PCR. The repertoire holds 30,000 to 45,000 clones, roughly four fifths seen once, with around a tenth in the top ten. In germline, CDR1 is MDHEN, CDR2 SYDVKM. The CDR3 covers 14 residues. V gave up 6 bases and J gave up 4 bases; unmatched junction bases: 5. The V and J genes are TRBV28 and TRBJ1-2; 10 bases fit TRBD1. The receptor was derived from a woman aged 35 to 49 in good health and CMV-seronegative. Sequenced material: PBMCs. For the CDR3, the DNA is TGTGCCAGCAGAGGGACAGGGGAGGGCTATGGCTACACCTTC. Protein product: CASRGTGEGYGYTF.